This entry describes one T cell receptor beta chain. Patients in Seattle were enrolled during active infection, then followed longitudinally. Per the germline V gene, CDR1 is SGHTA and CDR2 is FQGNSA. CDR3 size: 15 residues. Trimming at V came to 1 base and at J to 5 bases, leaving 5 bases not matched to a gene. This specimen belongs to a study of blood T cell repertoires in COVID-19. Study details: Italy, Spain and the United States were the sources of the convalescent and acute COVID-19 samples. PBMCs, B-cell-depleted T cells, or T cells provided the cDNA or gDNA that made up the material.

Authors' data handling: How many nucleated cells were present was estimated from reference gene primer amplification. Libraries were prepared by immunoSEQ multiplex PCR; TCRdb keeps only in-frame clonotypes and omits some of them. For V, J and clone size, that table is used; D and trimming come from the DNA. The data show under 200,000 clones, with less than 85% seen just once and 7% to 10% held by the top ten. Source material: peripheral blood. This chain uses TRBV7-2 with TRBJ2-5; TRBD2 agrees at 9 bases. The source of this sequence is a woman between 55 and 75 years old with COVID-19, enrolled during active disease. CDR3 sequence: CASSLEPAGGETQYF. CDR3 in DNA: TGTGCCAGCAGCTTAGAACCGGCGGGAGGGGAGACCCAGTACTTC.